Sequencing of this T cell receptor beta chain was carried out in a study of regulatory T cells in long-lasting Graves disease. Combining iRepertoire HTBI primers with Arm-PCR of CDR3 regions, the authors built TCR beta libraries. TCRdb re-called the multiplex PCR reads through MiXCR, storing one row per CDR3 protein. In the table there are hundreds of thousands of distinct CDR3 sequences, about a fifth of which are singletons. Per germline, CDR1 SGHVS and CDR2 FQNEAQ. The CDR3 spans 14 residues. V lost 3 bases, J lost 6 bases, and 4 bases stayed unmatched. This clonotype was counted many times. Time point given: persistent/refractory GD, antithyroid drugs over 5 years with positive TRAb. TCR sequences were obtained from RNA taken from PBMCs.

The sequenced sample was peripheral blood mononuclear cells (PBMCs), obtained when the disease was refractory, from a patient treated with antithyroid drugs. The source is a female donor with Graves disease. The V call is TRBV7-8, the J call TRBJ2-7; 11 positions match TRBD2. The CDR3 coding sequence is TGTGCCAGCAGCTTTAGCGGGAGGGCCGCCGAGCAGTACTTC. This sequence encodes CASSFSGRAAEQYF.